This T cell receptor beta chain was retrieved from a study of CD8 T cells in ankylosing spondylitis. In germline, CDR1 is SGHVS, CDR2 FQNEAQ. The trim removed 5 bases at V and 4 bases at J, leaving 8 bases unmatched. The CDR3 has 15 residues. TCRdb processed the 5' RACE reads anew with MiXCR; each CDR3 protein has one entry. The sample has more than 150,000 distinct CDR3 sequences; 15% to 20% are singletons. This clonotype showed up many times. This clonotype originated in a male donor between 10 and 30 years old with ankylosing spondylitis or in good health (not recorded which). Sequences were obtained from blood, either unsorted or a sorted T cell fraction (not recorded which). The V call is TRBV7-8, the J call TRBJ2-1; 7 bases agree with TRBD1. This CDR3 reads CASSPGKGAYNEQFF. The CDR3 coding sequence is TGTGCCAGCAGCCCAGGAAAGGGGGCATACAATGAGCAGTTCTTC.